A selection of T cell receptor beta chains follows, all from one sample in a study of T cell repertoires in cytomegalovirus infection. Via MiXCR, TCRdb re-called the reads, giving one row per CDR3 protein. The sample consists of around 47,000 distinct CDR3 sequences, 15% to 20% of them appearing once. No antigen has been identified for these receptors. Here the sequenced sample was CD8+ T cells from cultured PBMCs, taken from culture after CMV antigen stimulation. These receptors all come from a human donor in good health (CMV status not recorded). Some clones in this sample may be carry-over from other donors' samples. Each CDR3 is given with its conserved first and last residue. D genes are given only for firm matches. A clone size is listed for some rows: how often the clone was seen (once, few, many), or a class if it is expanded.

v_call: TRBV20-1; j_call: TRBJ2-2; clone_size: .; d_call: .; cdr3_aa: CSARETPRELFF; cdr3_nt: TGCAGTGCTAGGGAAACCCCCCGGGAGCTGTTTTTT
v_call: TRBV10-2; j_call: TRBJ2-7; clone_size: .; d_call: TRBD2; cdr3_aa: CASCPLGGARAEQYF; cdr3_nt: TGCGCCAGCTGTCCCCTCGGGGGGGCCAGGGCCGAGCAGTACTTC
v_call: TRBV7-6; j_call: TRBJ1-5; clone_size: .; d_call: TRBD1; cdr3_aa: CASSLAGTGDQPQHF; cdr3_nt: TGTGCCAGCAGCTTAGCGGGGACAGGGGATCAGCCCCAGCATTTT
v_call: TRBV6-1; j_call: TRBJ2-2; clone_size: few; d_call: .; cdr3_aa: CASSEAGGELFF; cdr3_nt: TGTGCCAGCAGTGAAGCGGGGGGAGAGCTGTTTTTT
v_call: TRBV5-5; j_call: TRBJ1-2; clone_size: .; d_call: TRBD1; cdr3_aa: CASSYSGTVNYGYTF; cdr3_nt: TGTGCCAGCAGCTATTCCGGGACAGTTAACTATGGCTACACCTTC
v_call: TRBV2; j_call: TRBJ2-3; clone_size: few; d_call: TRBD2; cdr3_aa: CASRVRGAGRDTQYF; cdr3_nt: TGTGCCAGCCGGGTGCGGGGGGCCGGGAGAGATACGCAGTATTTT
v_call: TRBV27; j_call: TRBJ2-7; clone_size: few; d_call: TRBD1; cdr3_aa: CASSLAGQGPYEQYF; cdr3_nt: TGTGCCAGCAGTTTGGCCGGACAGGGGCCCTACGAGCAGTACTTC
v_call: TRBV7-6; j_call: TRBJ2-7; clone_size: few; d_call: .; cdr3_aa: CASSLAVENDRSLSYEQYF; cdr3_nt: TGTGCCAGCAGCTTAGCGGTCGAGAACGACAGGTCCCTCTCCTACGAGCAGTACTTC
v_call: TRBV20-1; j_call: TRBJ1-5; clone_size: .; d_call: .; cdr3_aa: CSAREWTPAASNQPQHF; cdr3_nt: TGCAGTGCTAGAGAGTGGACCCCGGCGGCTAGCAATCAGCCCCAGCATTTT
v_call: TRBV7-9; j_call: TRBJ2-6; clone_size: few; d_call: .; cdr3_aa: CASSPNRPEGTGANVLTF; cdr3_nt: TGTGCCAGCAGCCCAAATAGGCCCGAGGGGACAGGGGCCAACGTCCTGACTTTC
v_call: TRBV10-1; j_call: TRBJ2-3; clone_size: .; d_call: TRBD2; cdr3_aa: CASSELSSGGPSDTQYF; cdr3_nt: TGCGCCAGCAGTGAGTTGTCTAGCGGGGGGCCTTCAGATACGCAGTATTTT
v_call: TRBV7-9; j_call: TRBJ1-2; clone_size: few; d_call: .; cdr3_aa: CASNPIATGYTF; cdr3_nt: TGTGCCAGCAACCCAATTGCCACTGGCTACACCTTC
v_call: TRBV4-1; j_call: TRBJ2-1; clone_size: .; d_call: .; cdr3_aa: CASSQGGTEQFF; cdr3_nt: TGCGCCAGCAGCCAAGGGGGGACCGAGCAGTTCTTC
v_call: TRBV10-2; j_call: TRBJ1-5; clone_size: few; d_call: .; cdr3_aa: CASTERGAVQPQHF; cdr3_nt: TGCGCCAGCACCGAACGAGGGGCGGTCCAGCCCCAGCATTTT
v_call: TRBV6-1; j_call: TRBJ1-5; clone_size: once; d_call: TRBD1; cdr3_aa: CASSGGQAFYQPQHF; cdr3_nt: TGTGCCAGCAGTGGGGGACAGGCTTTTTATCAGCCCCAGCATTTT
v_call: TRBV7-9; j_call: TRBJ2-5; clone_size: .; d_call: TRBD1; cdr3_aa: CASSASLGTGARETQYF; cdr3_nt: TGTGCCAGCAGCGCAAGTTTAGGGACAGGGGCCAGGGAGACCCAGTACTTC
v_call: TRBV11-3; j_call: TRBJ2-3; clone_size: few; d_call: .; cdr3_aa: CASSPDPKMGPDTQYF; cdr3_nt: TGTGCCAGCAGCCCGGATCCCAAGATGGGGCCAGATACGCAGTATTTT
v_call: TRBV11-3; j_call: TRBJ2-7; clone_size: few; d_call: TRBD1; cdr3_aa: CASSHGQGPGEQYF; cdr3_nt: TGTGCCAGCAGCCACGGACAGGGACCGGGCGAGCAGTACTTC
v_call: TRBV9; j_call: TRBJ2-7; clone_size: .; d_call: .; cdr3_aa: CASSVAVGNEQYF; cdr3_nt: TGTGCCAGCAGCGTAGCTGTAGGAAACGAGCAGTACTTC
v_call: TRBV7-2; j_call: TRBJ2-4; clone_size: .; d_call: TRBD2; cdr3_aa: CASSLEIAGALNIQYF; cdr3_nt: TGTGCCAGCAGCTTAGAGATAGCGGGGGCCCTGAACATTCAGTACTTC
v_call: TRBV20-1; j_call: TRBJ2-7; clone_size: .; d_call: .; cdr3_aa: CSARLLGLYEQYF; cdr3_nt: TGCAGTGCTCGTCTGCTGGGACTCTACGAGCAGTACTTC
v_call: TRBV9; j_call: TRBJ2-1; clone_size: .; d_call: .; cdr3_aa: CASSAEGGRDNEQFF; cdr3_nt: TGTGCCAGCAGTGCCGAGGGGGGAAGGGACAATGAGCAGTTCTTC
v_call: TRBV7-8; j_call: TRBJ1-5; clone_size: many; d_call: TRBD1; cdr3_aa: CASSLTGYGQPQHF; cdr3_nt: TGTGCCAGCAGCTTGACAGGGTACGGTCAGCCCCAGCATTTT
v_call: TRBV7-2; j_call: TRBJ2-7; clone_size: few; d_call: TRBD2; cdr3_aa: CASSHPGLADEQYF; cdr3_nt: TGTGCCAGCAGCCACCCGGGACTAGCGGACGAGCAGTACTTC
v_call: TRBV6-1; j_call: TRBJ1-4; clone_size: .; d_call: TRBD1; cdr3_aa: CASRRFTGTGRGTEKLFF; cdr3_nt: TGTGCCAGCAGACGATTCACCGGGACAGGGAGGGGTACTGAAAAACTGTTTTTT
v_call: TRBV10-2; j_call: TRBJ2-5; clone_size: .; d_call: TRBD1; cdr3_aa: CASGDRRAYQETQYF; cdr3_nt: TGCGCCAGCGGGGACAGGAGAGCGTACCAAGAGACCCAGTACTTC
v_call: TRBV7-9; j_call: TRBJ1-2; clone_size: .; d_call: .; cdr3_aa: CASSSPLAGFYGYTF; cdr3_nt: TGTGCCAGCAGCTCCCCATTGGCGGGGTTCTATGGCTACACCTTC